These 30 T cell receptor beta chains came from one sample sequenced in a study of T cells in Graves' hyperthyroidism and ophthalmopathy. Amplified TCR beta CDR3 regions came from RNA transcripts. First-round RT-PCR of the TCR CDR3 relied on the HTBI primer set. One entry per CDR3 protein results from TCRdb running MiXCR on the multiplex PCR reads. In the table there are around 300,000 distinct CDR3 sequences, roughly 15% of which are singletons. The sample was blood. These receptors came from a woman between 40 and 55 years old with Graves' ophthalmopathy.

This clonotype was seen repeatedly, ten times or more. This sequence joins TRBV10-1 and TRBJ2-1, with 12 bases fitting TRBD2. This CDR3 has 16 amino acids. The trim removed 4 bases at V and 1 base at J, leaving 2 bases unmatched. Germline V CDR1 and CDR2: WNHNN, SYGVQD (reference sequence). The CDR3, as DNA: TGCGCCAGCAGTGCTAGCGGGAGGGCATCCTACAATGAGCAGTTCTTC. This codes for CASSASGRASYNEQFF.

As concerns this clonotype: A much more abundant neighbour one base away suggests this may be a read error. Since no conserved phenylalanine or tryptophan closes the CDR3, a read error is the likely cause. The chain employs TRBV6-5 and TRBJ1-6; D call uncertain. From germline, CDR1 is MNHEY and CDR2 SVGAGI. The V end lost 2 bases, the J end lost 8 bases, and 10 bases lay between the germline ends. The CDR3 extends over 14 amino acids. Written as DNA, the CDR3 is TGTGCCAGCAGTTACCGGGAGGGATATTCACCCCTCCACCTT. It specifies CASSYREGYSPLHL.

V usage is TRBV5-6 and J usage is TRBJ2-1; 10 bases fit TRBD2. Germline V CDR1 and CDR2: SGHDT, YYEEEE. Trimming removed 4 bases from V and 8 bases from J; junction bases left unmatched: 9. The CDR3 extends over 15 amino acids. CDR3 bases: TGTGCCAGCAGCGGCCTAGCGGGAGAGTTTGATGAGCAGTTCTTC. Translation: CASSGLAGEFDEQFF.

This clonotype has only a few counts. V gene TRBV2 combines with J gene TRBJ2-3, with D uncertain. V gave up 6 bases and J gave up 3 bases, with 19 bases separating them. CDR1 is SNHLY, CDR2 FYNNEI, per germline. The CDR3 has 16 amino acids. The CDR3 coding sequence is TGTGCCAGCAGAAACAGTCCCGCGATGAGGACAGATACGCAGTATTTT. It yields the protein CASRNSPAMRTDTQYF.

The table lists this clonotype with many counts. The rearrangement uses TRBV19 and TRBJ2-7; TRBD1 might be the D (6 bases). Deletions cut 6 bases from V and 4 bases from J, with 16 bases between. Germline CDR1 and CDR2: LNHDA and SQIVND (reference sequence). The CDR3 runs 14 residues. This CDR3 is CASRPQGSFYEQYF. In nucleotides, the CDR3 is TGTGCCAGTAGGCCACAGGGTTCCTTTTACGAGCAGTACTTC.

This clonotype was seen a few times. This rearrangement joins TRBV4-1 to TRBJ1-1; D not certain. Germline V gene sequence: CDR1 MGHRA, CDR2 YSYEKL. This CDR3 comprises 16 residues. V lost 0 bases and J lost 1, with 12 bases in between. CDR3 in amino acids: CASSQDRRDPNTEAFF. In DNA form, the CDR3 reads TGCGCCAGCAGCCAAGATAGGAGAGATCCGAACACTGAAGCTTTCTTT.

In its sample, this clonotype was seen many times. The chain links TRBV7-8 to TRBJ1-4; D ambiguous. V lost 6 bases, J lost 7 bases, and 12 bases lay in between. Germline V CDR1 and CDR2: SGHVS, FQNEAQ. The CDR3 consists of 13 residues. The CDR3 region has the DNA TGTGCCAGCAGGAGGGTTGTCGGTGAAAAACTGTTTTTT. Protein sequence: CASRRVVGEKLFF.

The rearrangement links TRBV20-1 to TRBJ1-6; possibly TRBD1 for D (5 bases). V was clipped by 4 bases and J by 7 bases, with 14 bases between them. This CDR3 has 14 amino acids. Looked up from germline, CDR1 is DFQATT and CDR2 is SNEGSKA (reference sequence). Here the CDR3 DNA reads TGCAGTGCTACCCTACAGGTGGGGAATTCACCCCTCCACTTT. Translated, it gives CSATLQVGNSPLHF.

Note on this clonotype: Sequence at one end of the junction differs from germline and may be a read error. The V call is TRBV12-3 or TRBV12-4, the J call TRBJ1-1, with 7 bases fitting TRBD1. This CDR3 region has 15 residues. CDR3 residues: CASSLQTGLNAEAFF. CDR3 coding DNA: TGTGCCAGCAGCTTACAGACAGGGTTGAACGCTGAAGCTTTCTTT.

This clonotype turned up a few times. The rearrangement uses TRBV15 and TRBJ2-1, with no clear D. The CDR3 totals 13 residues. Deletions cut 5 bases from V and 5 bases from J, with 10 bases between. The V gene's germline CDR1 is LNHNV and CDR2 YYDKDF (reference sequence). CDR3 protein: CATSPIGNNEQFF. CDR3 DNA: TGTGCCACCAGCCCAATCGGAAACAATGAGCAGTTCTTC.

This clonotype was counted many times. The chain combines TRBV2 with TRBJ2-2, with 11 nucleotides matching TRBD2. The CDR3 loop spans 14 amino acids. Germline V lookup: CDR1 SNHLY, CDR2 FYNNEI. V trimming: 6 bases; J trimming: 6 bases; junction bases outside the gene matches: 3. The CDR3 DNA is TGTGCCAGCAGCGTACTAGCGGGAGCCGGGGAGCTGTTTTTT. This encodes CASSVLAGAGELFF.

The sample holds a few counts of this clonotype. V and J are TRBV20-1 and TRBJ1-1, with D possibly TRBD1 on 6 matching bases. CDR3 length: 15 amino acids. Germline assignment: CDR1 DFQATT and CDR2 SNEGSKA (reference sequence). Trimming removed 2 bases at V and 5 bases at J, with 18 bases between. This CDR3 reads CSARPPTGLGTEAFF. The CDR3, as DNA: TGCAGTGCTAGACCACCTACAGGGCTGGGGACTGAAGCTTTCTTT.

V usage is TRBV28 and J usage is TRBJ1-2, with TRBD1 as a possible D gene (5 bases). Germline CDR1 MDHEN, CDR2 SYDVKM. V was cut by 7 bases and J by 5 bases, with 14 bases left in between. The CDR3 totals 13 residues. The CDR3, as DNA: TGTGCCAGCACTGTAATGGGGCTTTATGGCTACACCTTC. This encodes CASTVMGLYGYTF.

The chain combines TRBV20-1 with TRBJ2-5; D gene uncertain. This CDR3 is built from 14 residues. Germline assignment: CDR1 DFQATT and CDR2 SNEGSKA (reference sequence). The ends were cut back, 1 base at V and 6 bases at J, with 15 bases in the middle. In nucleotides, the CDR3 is TGCAGTGCTAGAGGACAAAACCCTGACAAGACCCAGTACTTC. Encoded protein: CSARGQNPDKTQYF.

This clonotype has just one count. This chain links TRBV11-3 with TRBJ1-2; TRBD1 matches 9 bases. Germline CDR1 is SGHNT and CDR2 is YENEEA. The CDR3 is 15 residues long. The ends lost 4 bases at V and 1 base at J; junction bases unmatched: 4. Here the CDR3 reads CASSSTGGGNYGYTF. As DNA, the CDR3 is TGTGCCAGCAGCTCAACAGGGGGCGGTAACTATGGCTACACCTTC.

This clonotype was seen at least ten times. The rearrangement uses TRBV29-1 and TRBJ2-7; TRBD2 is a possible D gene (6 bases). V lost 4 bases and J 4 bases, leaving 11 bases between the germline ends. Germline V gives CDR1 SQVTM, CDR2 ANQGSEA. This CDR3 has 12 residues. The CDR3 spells CSVAGLAYEQYF. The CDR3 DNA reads TGCAGCGTTGCGGGACTTGCTTACGAGCAGTACTTC.

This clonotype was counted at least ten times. The CDR3 protein is CASGVSRNTIYF. CDR3 DNA sequence: TGTGCCAGCGGGGTGTCTCGAAACACCATATATTTT. The J gene is TRBJ1-3, the V gene TRBV19; D remains unclear. V lost 9 bases and J lost 5, with 11 bases in between. CDR3 length: 12 residues. From germline, CDR1 is LNHDA and CDR2 SQIVND (reference sequence).

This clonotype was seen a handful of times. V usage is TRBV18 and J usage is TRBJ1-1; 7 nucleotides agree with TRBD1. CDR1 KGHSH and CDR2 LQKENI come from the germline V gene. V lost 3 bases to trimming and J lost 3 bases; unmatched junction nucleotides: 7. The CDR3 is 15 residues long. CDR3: CASSPLKGADTEAFF. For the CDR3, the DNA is TGTGCCAGCTCACCTCTGAAGGGGGCGGACACTGAAGCTTTCTTT.

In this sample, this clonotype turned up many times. The CDR3 reads CATSDPRTGGGYGYTF. The DNA for the CDR3 is TGTGCCACCAGTGATCCACGAACAGGGGGAGGCTATGGCTACACCTTC. The J gene is TRBJ1-2, the V gene TRBV24-1; 8 nucleotides agree with TRBD1. The germline CDR1 and CDR2 sequences are KGHDR and SFDVKD. The CDR3 spans 16 residues. After removal of 3 bases from V and 4 bases from J, the junction contained 9 bases not matched to a gene.

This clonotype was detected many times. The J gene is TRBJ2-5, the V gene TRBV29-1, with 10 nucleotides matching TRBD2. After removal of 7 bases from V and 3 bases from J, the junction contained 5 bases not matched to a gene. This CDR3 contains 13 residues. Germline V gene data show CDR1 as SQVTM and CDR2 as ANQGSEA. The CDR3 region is CSARTSGKETQYF. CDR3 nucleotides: TGCAGCGCCCGGACTAGCGGAAAAGAGACCCAGTACTTC.

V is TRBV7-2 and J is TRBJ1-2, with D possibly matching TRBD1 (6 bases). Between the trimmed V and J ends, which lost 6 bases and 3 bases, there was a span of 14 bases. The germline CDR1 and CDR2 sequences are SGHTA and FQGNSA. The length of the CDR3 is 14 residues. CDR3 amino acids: CASRPGTFDYGYTF. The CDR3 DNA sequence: TGTGCCAGCAGGCCCGGGACATTCGACTATGGCTACACCTTC.

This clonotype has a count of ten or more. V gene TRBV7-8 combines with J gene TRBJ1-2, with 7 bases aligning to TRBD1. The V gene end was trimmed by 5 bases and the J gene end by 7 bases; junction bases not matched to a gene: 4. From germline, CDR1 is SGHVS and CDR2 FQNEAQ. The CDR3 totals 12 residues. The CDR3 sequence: CASSQSGGGYTF. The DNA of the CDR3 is TGTGCCAGCAGCCAGTCAGGGGGTGGCTACACCTTC.

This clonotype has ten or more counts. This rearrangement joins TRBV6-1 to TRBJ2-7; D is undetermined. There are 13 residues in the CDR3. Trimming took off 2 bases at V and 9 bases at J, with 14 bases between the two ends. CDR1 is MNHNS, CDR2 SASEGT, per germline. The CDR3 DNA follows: TGTGCCAGCAGTGAACTGGACGGTCTTGGGCAGTACTTC. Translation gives CASSELDGLGQYF.

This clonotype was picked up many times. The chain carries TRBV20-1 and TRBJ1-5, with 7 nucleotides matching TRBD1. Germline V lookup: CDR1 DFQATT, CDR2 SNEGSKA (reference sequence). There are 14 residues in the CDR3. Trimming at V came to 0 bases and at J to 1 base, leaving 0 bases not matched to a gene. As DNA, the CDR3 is TGCAGTGCTAGAGAGGGACAGAGCAATCAGCCCCAGCATTTT. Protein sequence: CSAREGQSNQPQHF.

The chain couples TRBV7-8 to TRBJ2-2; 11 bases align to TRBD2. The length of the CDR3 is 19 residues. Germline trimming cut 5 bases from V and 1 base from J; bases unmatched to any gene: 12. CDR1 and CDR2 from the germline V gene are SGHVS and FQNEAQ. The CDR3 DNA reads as TGTGCCAGCAGCCGGGGGGGATTTGGGACTAGCGGGAACACCGGGGAGCTGTTTTTT. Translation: CASSRGGFGTSGNTGELFF.

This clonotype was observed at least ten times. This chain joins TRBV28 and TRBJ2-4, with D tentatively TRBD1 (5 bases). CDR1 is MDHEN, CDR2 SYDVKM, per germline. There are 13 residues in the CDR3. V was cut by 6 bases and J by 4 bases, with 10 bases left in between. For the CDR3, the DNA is TGTGCCAGCAGCCCGCCAGGGAAAAACATTCAGTACTTC. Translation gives CASSPPGKNIQYF.

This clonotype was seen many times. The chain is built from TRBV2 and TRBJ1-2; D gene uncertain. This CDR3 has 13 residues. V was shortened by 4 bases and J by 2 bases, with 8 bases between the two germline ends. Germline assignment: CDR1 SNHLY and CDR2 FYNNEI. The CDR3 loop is CASSVRPNYGYTF. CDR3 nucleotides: TGTGCCAGCAGTGTGCGGCCGAACTATGGCTACACCTTC.

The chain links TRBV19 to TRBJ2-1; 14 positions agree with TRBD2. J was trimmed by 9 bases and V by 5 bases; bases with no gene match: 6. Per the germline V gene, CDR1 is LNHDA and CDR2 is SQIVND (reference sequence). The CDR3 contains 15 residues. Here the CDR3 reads CASSALTSGRVEQFF. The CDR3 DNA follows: TGTGCCAGTAGTGCCCTGACTAGCGGGAGGGTTGAGCAGTTCTTC.

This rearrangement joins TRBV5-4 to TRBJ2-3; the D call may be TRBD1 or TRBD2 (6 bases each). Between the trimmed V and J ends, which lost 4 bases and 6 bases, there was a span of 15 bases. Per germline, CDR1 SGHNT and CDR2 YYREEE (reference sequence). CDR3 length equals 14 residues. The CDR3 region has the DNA TGTGCCAGCAGCCAACAAGGGGGGCCGGATACGCAGTATTTT. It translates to CASSQQGGPDTQYF.

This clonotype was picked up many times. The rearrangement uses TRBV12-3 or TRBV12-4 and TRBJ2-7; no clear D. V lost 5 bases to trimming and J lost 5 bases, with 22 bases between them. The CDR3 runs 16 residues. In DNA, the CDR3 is TGTGCCAGCAGTCCCGACTGGGGTAGGCCAGACGACGAGCAGTACTTC. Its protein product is CASSPDWGRPDDEQYF.